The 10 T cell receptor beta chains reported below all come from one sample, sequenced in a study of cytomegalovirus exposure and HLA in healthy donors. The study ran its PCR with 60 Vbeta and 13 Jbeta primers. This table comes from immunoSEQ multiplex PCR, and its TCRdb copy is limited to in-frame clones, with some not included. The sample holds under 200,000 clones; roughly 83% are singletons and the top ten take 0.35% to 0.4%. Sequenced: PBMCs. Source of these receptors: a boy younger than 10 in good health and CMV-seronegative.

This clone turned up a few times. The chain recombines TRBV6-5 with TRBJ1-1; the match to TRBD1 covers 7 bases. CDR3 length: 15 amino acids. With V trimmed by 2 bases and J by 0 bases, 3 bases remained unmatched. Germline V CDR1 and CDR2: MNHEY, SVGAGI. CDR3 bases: TGTGCCAGCAGTTACATGGGACAGTTGAACACTGAAGCTTTCTTT. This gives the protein CASSYMGQLNTEAFF.

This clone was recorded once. The CDR3 DNA reads TGTGCCAGCAGCGTACCAGTCGGGTCCTACAATGAGCAGTTCTTC. Amino acid sequence: CASSVPVGSYNEQFF. The chain employs TRBV9 and TRBJ2-1; D gene uncertain. Germline CDR1 SGDLS, CDR2 YYNGEE. V was clipped by 1 base and J by 1 base, with 9 bases between them. This CDR3 has 15 amino acids.

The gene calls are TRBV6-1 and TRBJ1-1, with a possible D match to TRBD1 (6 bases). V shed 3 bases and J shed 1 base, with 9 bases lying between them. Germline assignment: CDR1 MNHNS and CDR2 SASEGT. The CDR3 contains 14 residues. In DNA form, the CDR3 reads TGTGCCAGCAGTGACGACAGGAAGAACACTGAAGCTTTCTTT. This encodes CASSDDRKNTEAFF.

DNA for the CDR3: TGTGCCAGCTTCCGGGTTTTCAGCTCCTACAATGAGCAGTTCTTC. Its translation: CASFRVFSSYNEQFF. The V call is TRBV2, the J call TRBJ2-1, with D unresolved. Trimming shortened V by 8 bases and J by 0 bases, and 14 bases separated the two germline ends. CDR1 and CDR2 (germline): SNHLY, FYNNEI. The CDR3 covers 15 residues.

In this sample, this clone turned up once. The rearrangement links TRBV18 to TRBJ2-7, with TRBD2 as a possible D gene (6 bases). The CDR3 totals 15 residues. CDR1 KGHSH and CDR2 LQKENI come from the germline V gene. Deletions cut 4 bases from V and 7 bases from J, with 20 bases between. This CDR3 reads CASSQAGTQGGEQYF. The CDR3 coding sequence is TGTGCCAGCTCACAAGCCGGGACTCAGGGTGGGGAGCAGTACTTC.

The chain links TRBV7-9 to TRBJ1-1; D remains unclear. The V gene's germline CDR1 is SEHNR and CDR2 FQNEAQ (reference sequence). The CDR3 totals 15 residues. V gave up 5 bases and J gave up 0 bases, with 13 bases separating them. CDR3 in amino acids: CASSLSGAVNTEAFF. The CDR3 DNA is TGTGCCAGCAGCCTGTCCGGAGCGGTGAACACTGAAGCTTTCTTT.

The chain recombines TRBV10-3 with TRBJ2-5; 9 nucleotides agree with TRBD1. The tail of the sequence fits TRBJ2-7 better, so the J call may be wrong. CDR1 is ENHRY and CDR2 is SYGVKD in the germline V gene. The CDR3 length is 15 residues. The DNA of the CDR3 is TGTGCCATCAGTGAGGGACAGGGGAGCTCCTACGAGCAGTACTTC. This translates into CAISEGQGSSYEQYF.

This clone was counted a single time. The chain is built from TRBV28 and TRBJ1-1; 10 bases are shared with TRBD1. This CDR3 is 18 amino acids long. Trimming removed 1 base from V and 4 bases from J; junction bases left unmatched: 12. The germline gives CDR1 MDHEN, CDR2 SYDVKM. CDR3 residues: CASSLFSSRDRGRTEAFF. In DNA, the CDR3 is TGTGCCAGCAGTTTATTCTCCTCCCGGGACAGGGGTCGCACTGAAGCTTTCTTT.

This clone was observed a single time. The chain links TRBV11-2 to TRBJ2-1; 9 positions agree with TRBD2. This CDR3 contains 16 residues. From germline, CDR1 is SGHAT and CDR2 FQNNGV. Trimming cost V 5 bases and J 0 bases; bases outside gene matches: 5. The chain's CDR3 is CASSTLLAGSYNEQFF. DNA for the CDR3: TGTGCCAGCAGCACGCTACTAGCGGGCTCCTACAATGAGCAGTTCTTC. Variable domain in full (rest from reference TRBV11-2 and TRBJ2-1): EAGVAQSPRYKIIEKRQSVAFWCNPISGHATLYWYQQILGQGPKLLIQFQNNGVVDDSQLPKDRFSAERLKGVDSTLKIQPAKLEDSAVYLCASSTLLAGSYNEQFFGPGTRLTVL.

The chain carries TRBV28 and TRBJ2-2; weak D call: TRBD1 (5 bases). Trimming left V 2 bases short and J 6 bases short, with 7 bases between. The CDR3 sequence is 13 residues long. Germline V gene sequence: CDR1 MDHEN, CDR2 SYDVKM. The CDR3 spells CASSLQGPGELFF. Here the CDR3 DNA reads TGTGCCAGCAGTTTACAGGGTCCCGGGGAGCTGTTTTTT.